Listed below are T cell receptor beta chains from one sample, sequenced in a study of CD8+CD57+ T cells in acquired aplastic anemia. MiXCR, run by TCRdb on the reads, gives a single entry per CDR3 protein. Of around 190,000 distinct CDR3 sequences listed, almost 50% are singletons. The sample taken for sequencing was sorted CD4+, CD8+, or CD8+CD57+ T cells (not recorded which) from PBMCs. The receptors were sampled from a human donor with aplastic anemia. Both conserved end residues are part of each CDR3. Each record gives: V gene, clone size, J gene, D gene, CDR3 protein, CDR3 DNA. The D gene is left open where the match is weak. A clone size is listed for some rows: how often the clone was seen (once, few, many), or a class if it is expanded.

TRBV2	many	TRBJ1-1	TRBD1	CASNSGQGGSTEAFF	TGTGCCAGCAATTCAGGACAGGGAGGGAGCACTGAAGCTTTCTTT
TRBV12-3/TRBV12-4	-	TRBJ1-5	TRBD1	CASSPGTGGADTQHF	TGTGCCAGCAGCCCCGGGACAGGGGGGGCCGATACGCAGCATTTT
TRBV7-9	-	TRBJ2-5	-	CASSLASREETQYF	TGTGCCAGCAGCTTAGCGTCCAGGGAAGAGACCCAGTACTTC
TRBV6-1	few	TRBJ1-3	-	CASSEAPNYGNTIYF	TGTGCCAGCAGTGAAGCGCCGAACTATGGAAACACCATATATTTT
TRBV6-1	many	TRBJ1-1	-	CASSEMWEGTEAFF	TGTGCCAGCAGTGAAATGTGGGAAGGCACTGAAGCTTTCTTT
TRBV18	-	TRBJ1-5	-	CASSRTADSNQPQHF	TGTGCCAGCTCCCGGACAGCCGATAGCAATCAGCCCCAGCATTTT
TRBV15	many	TRBJ2-2	-	CATSRGLGPNTGELFF	TGTGCCACCAGCAGAGGTCTCGGCCCAAACACCGGGGAGCTGTTTTTT
TRBV2	once	TRBJ1-2	-	CASSSRGYGYTF	TGTGCCAGCAGTTCCAGGGGTTATGGCTACACCTTC
TRBV11-2	many	TRBJ1-6	TRBD1	CASSLGNRGSSYNSPLHF	TGTGCCAGCAGCTTAGGCAACAGGGGGAGCTCCTATAATTCACCCCTCCACTTT
TRBV29-1	few	TRBJ2-1	TRBD2	CSVRTSGGEYEQFF	TGCAGCGTTCGGACTAGCGGAGGGGAGTATGAGCAGTTCTTC
TRBV20-1	-	TRBJ2-3	-	CSARKGSGGGDTQYF	TGCAGTGCCCGAAAGGGGAGCGGAGGAGGAGATACGCAGTATTTT
TRBV7-9	-	TRBJ2-7	TRBD2	CASSPNPLAGVYEQYF	TGTGCCAGCAGCCCGAACCCACTAGCGGGAGTATACGAGCAGTACTTC
TRBV7-9	-	TRBJ1-2	-	CASSLVQGRSDGYTF	TGTGCCAGCAGCTTAGTCCAGGGTAGGAGCGATGGCTACACCTTC
TRBV4-1	many	TRBJ2-3	-	CASSQGKGFGDTQYF	TGCGCCAGCAGCCAAGGTAAAGGATTCGGAGATACGCAGTATTTT
TRBV20-1	-	TRBJ2-7	-	CSARPSHGYEQYF	TGCAGTGCCAGGCCATCACACGGCTACGAGCAGTACTTC
TRBV19	few	TRBJ1-5	TRBD1	CASGQGQPQHF	TGTGCCAGTGGACAGGGTCAGCCCCAGCATTTT
TRBV7-6	-	TRBJ2-1	-	CASSRAANEQFF	TGTGCCAGCAGCAGGGCCGCCAATGAGCAGTTCTTC
TRBV15	few	TRBJ1-6	TRBD1	CATSGTGMYNSPLHF	TGTGCCACCAGCGGGACAGGGATGTATAATTCACCCCTCCACTTT
TRBV14	once	TRBJ2-7	-	CASSHQSTVREQYF	TGTGCCAGCAGCCACCAATCCACAGTACGCGAGCAGTACTTC
TRBV6-1	-	TRBJ2-7	TRBD2	CASCTSGGKSSYEQYF	TGTGCCAGCTGTACTAGCGGGGGGAAGAGCTCCTACGAGCAGTACTTC
TRBV19	-	TRBJ1-1	-	CASSILGGGTEAFF	TGTGCCAGTAGTATTTTGGGTGGAGGAACTGAAGCTTTCTTT
TRBV29-1	-	TRBJ2-3	TRBD1	CSIDFGTGRTDTQYF	TGCAGCATTGACTTTGGGACAGGGAGAACAGATACGCAGTATTTT
TRBV9	many	TRBJ2-1	TRBD1	CASSPRAGTGGDNEQFF	TGTGCCAGCAGCCCCCGTGCCGGGACAGGGGGGGACAATGAGCAGTTCTTC
TRBV20-1	many	TRBJ1-5	-	CSARDQQGLRQPQHF	TGCAGTGCTAGAGATCAACAGGGTTTACGGCAGCCCCAGCATTTT
TRBV7-3	-	TRBJ1-1	-	CASGSTVNTGAFF	TGTGCCAGCGGCTCGACAGTGAACACTGGAGCTTTCTTT
TRBV20-1	-	TRBJ2-5	-	CSARGGGTQYF	TGTAGTGCTAGGGGCGGTGGGACCCAGTACTTC
TRBV29-1	-	TRBJ2-5	-	CSALGGQTTTQYF	TGCAGCGCGCTCGGGGGACAGACCACGACCCAGTACTTC
TRBV2	-	TRBJ1-2	TRBD1	CASTTWTGDGYTF	TGTGCCAGCACCACCTGGACAGGGGACGGCTACACCTTC
TRBV19	-	TRBJ2-3	TRBD1	CASRQGSDTQYF	TGTGCCAGCCGACAGGGATCAGATACGCAGTATTTT
TRBV20-1	many	TRBJ2-7	-	CSAREGDTRSYEQYF	TGCAGTGCTAGAGAGGGGGACACTCGCTCCTACGAGCAGTACTTC
TRBV5-4	many	TRBJ1-1	TRBD1	CASSKGQANTEAFF	TGTGCCAGCAGCAAGGGACAGGCGAACACTGAAGCTTTCTTT
TRBV2	-	TRBJ2-7	-	CASRLGISPKYEQYF	TGTGCCAGCAGGCTGGGGATTTCGCCAAAGTACGAGCAGTACTTC
TRBV7-8	many	TRBJ2-3	TRBD1	CASSFYGQGASDTQYF	TGTGCCAGCAGCTTTTACGGACAGGGGGCATCAGATACGCAGTATTTT